This paragraph reports one T cell receptor beta chain. These data come from a study of T cells after yellow fever vaccination. Study at large: Low-cell-number fractions were prepared with SMART-Seq v4 Ultra Low Input.

TCR cDNA was made by 5'RACE template switching, adding a universal primer site and UMIs. TCRdb fed the 5' RACE reads into MiXCR, producing one record per CDR3 protein. The sample lists 600,000 to 750,000 distinct CDR3 sequences; approximately 13% were seen once. The TCR was taken from a man aged 30-40 years who received the YFV17D yellow fever vaccine. Sequenced here: PBMCs, sampled on the day of the yellow fever booster vaccination.

CDR3 bases: TGTGCCAGCAGCTCAAGAGTGACCTTAACAGATACGCAGTATTTT. It encodes CASSSRVTLTDTQYF. The chain uses TRBV7-9 and TRBJ2-3; D unclear. The CDR3 contains 15 residues. Trimming took 4 bases from V and 3 from J, leaving 14 bases between them. Germline loops: CDR1 SEHNR, CDR2 FQNEAQ (reference sequence).